The rows below give T cell receptor beta chains drawn from one sample of a study of cytomegalovirus exposure and HLA in healthy donors. The data were produced by immunoSEQ multiplex PCR, yet TCRdb's version contains in-frame clones alone and is incomplete. The table lists about 140,000 clones, over 70% of them singletons, with about 2.8% in the top ten. The material sequenced was PBMCs. Every receptor here comes from a male donor in good health and CMV-seronegative. Both conserved end residues are part of each CDR3. The D gene is left open where the match is weak.

J gene	V gene	D gene	CDR3 protein
TRBJ1-3	TRBV5-1	TRBD1	CASSPEGQGAGNTIYF
TRBJ1-4	TRBV20-1	.	CSASSEEKLFF
TRBJ2-1	TRBV6-5	TRBD2	CASRSLRGAYNEQFF
TRBJ2-3	TRBV2	TRBD1	CASRAYADRVADTQYF
TRBJ2-7	TRBV2	TRBD1	CASRGQAPSYEQYF
TRBJ1-1	TRBV29-1	.	CSVEGPGRNTEAFF
TRBJ2-2	TRBV7-3	TRBD1	CASRQGASTGELFF
TRBJ2-7	TRBV2	TRBD1	CASSDRTGPYEQYF
TRBJ1-1	TRBV2	.	CASSEPTAEAFF
TRBJ2-1	TRBV6-5	.	CASSFRRDYNEQFF
TRBJ1-3	TRBV10-3	TRBD1	CAISAQDGTAENTIYF
TRBJ2-3	TRBV5-6	TRBD2	CASSPTGTSGRALDTQYF
TRBJ2-5	TRBV6-5	TRBD2	CASRRTSGLQETQYF